The rows below give T cell receptor beta chains drawn from one sample of a study of T cell repertoires in cytomegalovirus infection. These receptors lack a known antigen. TCRdb re-called the reads with MiXCR, one entry per CDR3 protein. This repertoire shows some 900,000 distinct CDR3 sequences, 32% found once; its top ten account for over 10%. The sample consisted of cultured CD8+ T cells from PBMCs, taken from culture after CMV antigen stimulation. These receptors were obtained from a human donor in good health (CMV status not recorded). Some clones in this sample may be carry-over from other donors' samples. The CDR3 runs from the conserved cysteine through the conserved F or W. D genes are given only for firm matches. Clone size, where shown, is once, few, many, or a class for clones that have expanded.

size	J	D	V	CDR3	DNA
few	TRBJ1-5	TRBD1	TRBV4-1	CASSHSSDRGSNQPQHF	TGCGCCAGCAGCCACTCCTCGGACAGGGGAAGCAATCAGCCCCAGCATTTT
-	TRBJ2-2	TRBD1	TRBV7-2	CASSFGTAFYTGELFF	TGTGCCAGCAGCTTCGGGACAGCTTTCTACACCGGGGAGCTGTTTTTT
-	TRBJ2-5	-	TRBV15	CATSRAAVETQYF	TGTGCCACCAGCAGGGCGGCAGTGGAGACCCAGTACTTC
-	TRBJ2-3	TRBD2	TRBV12-3/TRBV12-4	CASSPPAGGPKDTQYF	TGTGCCAGCAGCCCTCCAGCGGGGGGGCCGAAAGATACGCAGTATTTT
-	TRBJ1-5	TRBD1	TRBV5-4	CASSLDRGQLRHF	TGTGCCAGCAGCTTGGACAGGGGGCAGCTCAGGCATTTT
many	TRBJ2-3	TRBD1	TRBV7-9	CASSSYRGLTDTQYF	TGTGCCAGCAGCTCATACAGGGGGCTAACAGATACGCAGTATTTT
-	TRBJ2-1	TRBD1	TRBV6-6	CVSGTAYNEQFF	TGTGTTTCGGGGACAGCTTACAATGAGCAGTTCTTC
many	TRBJ1-1	TRBD1	TRBV7-2	CASSLAGDRRTEAFF	TGTGCCAGCAGCTTAGCTGGGGACAGAAGGACTGAAGCTTTCTTT
-	TRBJ2-3	TRBD2	TRBV6-2/TRBV6-3	CASTLAGPDTQYF	TGTGCCAGCACCCTAGCGGGTCCAGATACGCAGTATTTT
-	TRBJ2-1	TRBD1	TRBV20-1	CSARFRGYHEQFF	TGCAGTGCTCGCTTCAGGGGGTACCATGAGCAGTTCTTC
few	TRBJ1-6	-	TRBV4-3	CASSQREKDSPLHF	TGCGCCAGCAGCCAAAGGGAAAAGGATTCACCCCTCCACTTT
many	TRBJ2-3	TRBD2	TRBV7-2	CASSLGLAARRTDTQYF	TGTGCCAGCAGCTTAGGCCTAGCGGCGAGAAGGACAGATACGCAGTATTTT
few	TRBJ2-7	TRBD1	TRBV27	CASSLRGQARSYEQYF	TGTGCCAGCAGTTTGCGCGGACAGGCTCGGTCCTACGAGCAGTACTTC
many	TRBJ2-3	TRBD1	TRBV7-8	CASSRNKQGTQYF	TGTGCCAGCAGCCGAAATAAACAGGGGACGCAGTATTTT
many	TRBJ2-1	-	TRBV7-8	CASSSPGFEREQFF	TGTGCCAGCAGCTCCCCGGGATTCGAGCGAGAGCAGTTCTTC
once	TRBJ2-1	TRBD1	TRBV9	CASSGRSGTGANNEQFF	TGTGCCAGCAGCGGTCGTTCCGGGACAGGGGCGAACAATGAGCAGTTCTTC
few	TRBJ2-1	TRBD2	TRBV27	CASSAGTSVGNEQFF	TGTGCCAGCAGTGCCGGGACTAGCGTCGGCAATGAGCAGTTCTTC
few	TRBJ2-2	TRBD2	TRBV7-9	CASSPPGTSGHGELFF	TGTGCCAGCAGCCCGCCCGGGACTAGCGGGCACGGGGAGCTGTTTTTT
-	TRBJ2-7	-	TRBV5-6	CASFLRDGTSSYEQYF	TGTGCCAGCTTTCTACGGGACGGGACAAGCTCCTACGAGCAGTACTTC
few	TRBJ1-1	TRBD1	TRBV5-1	CASSTSTGGAEAFF	TGCGCCAGCAGCACCTCGACAGGGGGAGCTGAAGCTTTCTTT